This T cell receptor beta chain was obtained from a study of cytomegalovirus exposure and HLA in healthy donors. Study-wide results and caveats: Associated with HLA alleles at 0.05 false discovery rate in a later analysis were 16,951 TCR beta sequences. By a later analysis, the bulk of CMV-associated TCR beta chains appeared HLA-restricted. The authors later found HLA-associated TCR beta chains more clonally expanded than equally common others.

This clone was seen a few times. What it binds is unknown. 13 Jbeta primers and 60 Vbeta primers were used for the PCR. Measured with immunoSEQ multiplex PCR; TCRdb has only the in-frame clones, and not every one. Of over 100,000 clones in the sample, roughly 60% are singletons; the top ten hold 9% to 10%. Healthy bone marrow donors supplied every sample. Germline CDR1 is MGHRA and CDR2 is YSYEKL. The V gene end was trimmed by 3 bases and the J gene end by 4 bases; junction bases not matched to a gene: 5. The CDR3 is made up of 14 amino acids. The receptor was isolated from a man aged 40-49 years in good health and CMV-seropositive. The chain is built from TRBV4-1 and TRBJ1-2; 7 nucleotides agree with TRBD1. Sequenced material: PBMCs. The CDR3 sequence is CASSHRDRSYGYTF. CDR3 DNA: TGCGCCAGCAGCCATAGGGACAGATCCTATGGCTACACCTTC.